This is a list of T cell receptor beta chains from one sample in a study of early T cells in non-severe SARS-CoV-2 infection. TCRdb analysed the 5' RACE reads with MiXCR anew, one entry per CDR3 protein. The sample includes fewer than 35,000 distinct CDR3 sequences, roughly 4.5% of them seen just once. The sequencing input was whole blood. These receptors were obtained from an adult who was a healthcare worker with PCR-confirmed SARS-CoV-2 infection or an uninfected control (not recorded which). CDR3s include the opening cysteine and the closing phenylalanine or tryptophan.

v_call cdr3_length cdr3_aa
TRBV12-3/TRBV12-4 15 CASSLTRTGNTEAFF
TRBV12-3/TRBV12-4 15 CASSLKGTGTGELFF
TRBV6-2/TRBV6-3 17 CASSPRSSGADYNEQFF
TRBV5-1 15 CASSWGTSSNQPQHF
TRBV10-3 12 CAISDGNQPQHF
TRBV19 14 CASSISGRLHEQFF
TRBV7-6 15 CASSFGTYSGNTIYF
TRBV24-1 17 CATSDLREGDSYNEQFF
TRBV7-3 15 CASSFTPSYNSPLHF
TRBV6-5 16 CASSLNPGQGIYGYTF
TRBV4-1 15 CASSQESGALYGQFF
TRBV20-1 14 CSATGLASYNEQFF
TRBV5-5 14 CASSQVGVRTEAFF
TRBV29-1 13 CSASRDRGPEQYF
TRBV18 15 CASSLDVGPNEKLFF
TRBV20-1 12 CSARFWGETQYF
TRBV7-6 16 CASNSRPGQGPGELFF
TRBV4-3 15 CASSLTSGRSNEQFF
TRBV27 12 CASSSGNQPQHF
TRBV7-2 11 CASSPGRELYF
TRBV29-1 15 CSGGPGGSLDNEQFF
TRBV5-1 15 CASSAGSPGAGELFF
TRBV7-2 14 CASSFQRPTGELFF
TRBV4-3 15 CASSQDSGSSYEQYF
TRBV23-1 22 CASSRGTSGGPETIANTGELFF
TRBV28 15 CASSLMSQGLNEQYF
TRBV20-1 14 CSAKTERTTYEQYF
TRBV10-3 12 CAISEENGEQFF
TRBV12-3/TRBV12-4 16 CASSLGASGVWETQYF
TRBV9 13 CASSGQGAGEQYF
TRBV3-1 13 CASSPGVGEKLFF
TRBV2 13 CASIGRRNSPLHF
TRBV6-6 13 CASRIDRRNEQFF
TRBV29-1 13 CSVRAGNTDTQYF
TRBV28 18 CASSLNGPSSGRIDEQFF
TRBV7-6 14 CASSLAGGTDTQYF
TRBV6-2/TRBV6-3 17 CASSYLYSPGNNQPQHF
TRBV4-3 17 CASSQQRLGDYTDTQYF
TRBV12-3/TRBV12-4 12 CASGWVLNEQFF
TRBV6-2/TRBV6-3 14 CASRPDYTTGELFF
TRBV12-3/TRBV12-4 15 CASSFGRLAINEQFF
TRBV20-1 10 CSASRNEQFF
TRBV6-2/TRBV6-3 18 CASSYGTGWSYSNQPQHF
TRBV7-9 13 CASSFSQQETQYF
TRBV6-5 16 CASSYSLMAGANVLTF
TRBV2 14 CASSVNRGREGYTF
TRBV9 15 CASSVLAGSYNEQFF
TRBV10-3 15 CAISDGQEPHNEQFF
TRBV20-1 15 CSAPGLVGSYNEQFF
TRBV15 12 CATSRQGSEQYF
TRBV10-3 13 CAIRSDKYNEQFF
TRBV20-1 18 CSASPPRDRRIGTDTQYF
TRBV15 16 CATSRDPLSLEATQYF
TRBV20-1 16 CSARRLAGDSTDTQYF
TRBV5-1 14 CASSFSQGTGELFF